Below, 12 T cell receptor beta chains from the same sample are listed, as sequenced in a study of T cell repertoires in cytomegalovirus infection. TCRdb called the reads again in MiXCR, with one record for every CDR3 protein. The sample records hundreds of thousands of distinct CDR3 sequences, approximately 32% being singletons. Which antigens these TCRs recognize remains unknown. Sequenced material: cultured CD8+ T cells from PBMCs, taken from culture after CMV antigen stimulation. These receptors were obtained from a human donor in good health (CMV status not recorded). Some clones in this sample may be carry-over from other donors' samples.

The sample holds many counts of this clonotype. The rearrangement joins TRBV7-8 to TRBJ2-3; D gene unclear. CDR3 length: 14 amino acids. The germline V gene encodes CDR1 SGHVS and CDR2 FQNEAQ. V was trimmed by 1 base and J by 6 bases, leaving 11 bases between them. This CDR3 reads CASSLVRMQDTQYF. The CDR3 DNA reads as TGTGCCAGCAGCTTAGTCAGAATGCAGGATACGCAGTATTTT.

This chain joins TRBV29-1 and TRBJ2-7; 8 bases line up with TRBD1. Germline V gene data show CDR1 as SQVTM and CDR2 as ANQGSEA. The CDR3 runs 17 residues. With 8 bases clipped from V and 3 bases from J, the junction kept 21 bases outside the gene matches. The CDR3 DNA is TGCAGCCTAGAGGTTCCCCGGGACAGGTCGGTTGACTACGAGCAGTACTTC. It is translated as CSLEVPRDRSVDYEQYF.

Many counts were recorded for this clonotype. The V call is TRBV7-2, the J call TRBJ2-7; 11 bases map to TRBD2. Germline V gene sequence: CDR1 SGHTA, CDR2 FQGNSA. V dropped 1 base and J dropped 5; count of bases not matched to a gene: 4. The CDR3 is 15 amino acids. CDR3 nucleotide sequence: TGTGCCAGCAGCTTAGAACTAGCGGGGGTTGACGAGCAGTACGTC. Protein: CASSLELAGVDEQYV.

This clonotype was recorded a few times. The V call is TRBV29-1, the J call TRBJ2-3, with 8 bases aligning to TRBD1. The length of the CDR3 is 17 residues. Trimming at V came to 2 bases and at J to 2 bases, leaving 12 bases not matched to a gene. Germline loops: CDR1 SQVTM, CDR2 ANQGSEA. The CDR3 region is CSVEKGSTGGYTDTQYF. CDR3 nucleotides: TGCAGCGTTGAAAAGGGAAGTACAGGGGGTTACACAGATACGCAGTATTTT.

This clonotype was seen a few times. This sequence joins TRBV4-1 and TRBJ1-1; tentative D call: TRBD1 (6 bases). The CDR3 covers 14 residues. Trimming removed 4 bases from V and 2 bases from J, with 11 bases in between. In germline, CDR1 is MGHRA, CDR2 YSYEKL. CDR3 protein: CASSLKGENTEAFF. The CDR3 coding sequence is TGCGCCAGCAGCCTCAAGGGGGAAAACACTGAAGCTTTCTTT.

In this sample, this clonotype turned up a few times. V and J are TRBV12-3 or TRBV12-4 and TRBJ2-7, with D uncertain. The CDR3 runs to 13 residues. The germline V and J ends were trimmed by 6 bases and 5 bases, with 14 bases remaining between them. DNA for the CDR3: TGTGCCAGCAGCCCCCGACAACCTGACGAGCAGTACTTC. Protein product: CASSPRQPDEQYF.

The V gene is TRBV7-6, the J gene TRBJ2-2; 8 nucleotides agree with TRBD1. V shed 4 bases and J 4 bases; nucleotides not matched to a gene: 5. The germline V gene encodes CDR1 SGHVS and CDR2 FNYEAQ. The length of the CDR3 is 15 residues. This chain's CDR3 is CASSYRGMGTGELFF. Written as DNA, the CDR3 is TGTGCCAGCAGCTACAGGGGGATGGGCACCGGGGAGCTGTTTTTT.

V usage is TRBV6-5 and J usage is TRBJ1-1, with a weak D call TRBD1 (5 bases). The V end lost 2 bases, the J end lost 3 bases, and 13 bases lay between the germline ends. CDR3 length equals 15 residues. Germline CDR1 MNHEY, CDR2 SVGAGI. CDR3 in amino acids: CASSYGEGKYTEAFF. The CDR3 DNA reads TGTGCCAGCAGTTACGGGGAGGGGAAGTACACTGAAGCTTTCTTT.

This clonotype was observed many times. The rearrangement joins TRBV6-1 to TRBJ1-1; a possible D gene is TRBD1 (5 bases). Per germline, CDR1 MNHNS and CDR2 SASEGT. CDR3 length equals 14 residues. V lost 4 bases and J 3 bases, leaving 12 bases between the germline ends. CDR3 DNA: TGTGCCAGCAGTGGGGGACCTACTTACACTGAAGCTTTCTTT. Translated, it gives CASSGGPTYTEAFF.

V is TRBV7-9 and J is TRBJ2-3; 9 bases line up with TRBD2. The CDR3 totals 17 residues. The germline CDR1 and CDR2 sequences are SEHNR and FQNEAQ (reference sequence). V gave up 2 bases and J gave up 7 bases; unmatched junction bases: 13. The CDR3 reads CASSLTLGGGDRHTQYF. For the CDR3, the DNA is TGTGCCAGCAGCTTAACCTTAGGCGGGGGGGACCGGCATACGCAGTATTTT.

About this clonotype itself: A read error is possible here, since a much larger clone lies one base away. The rearrangement uses TRBV4-1 and TRBJ1-2, with a tentative D call TRBD1 (6 bases). The CDR3 sequence is 15 residues long. Germline V gene sequence: CDR1 MGHRA, CDR2 YSYEKL. CDR3 in amino acids: CAGSQEDRPNYGYTF. CDR3 DNA: TGCGCCGGCAGCCAAGAGGACAGACCTAACTATGGCTACACCTTC.

Points on this clonotype: A junction boundary mismatches the germline segment, possibly from a read error. The chain links TRBV7-7 to TRBJ2-1, with unresolved D. CDR1 is SSHAT and CDR2 is FNYEAQ in the germline V gene (reference sequence). The CDR3 consists of 16 residues. The CDR3 loop is CASSPGVGSRVRWQFF. CDR3 nucleotides: TGTGCTAGCAGCCCAGGAGTGGGGTCCCGGGTACGGTGGCAGTTCTTC.